In this sample, the clone carrying this T cell receptor (beta chain) is medium-sized (0.01 to 0.1%). TCRdb re-called the reads with MiXCR, one entry per CDR3 protein. The sample contains a few thousand distinct CDR3 sequences, under 12% of which appear only once. The CDR3 covers 12 residues. The ends were cut back, 1 base at V and 2 bases at J, with 3 bases in the middle. Looked up from germline, CDR1 is SGHKS and CDR2 is YYEKEE (reference sequence). The sequence came from a human donor with rheumatoid arthritis. This chain uses TRBV5-5 with TRBJ2-5, with D hard to call. The sample taken for sequencing was CD4+ T cells from synovial fluid. The DNA of the CDR3 is TGTGCCAGCAGCTTGAGTCAAGAGACCCAGTACTTC. Translating gives CASSLSQETQYF.